These 22 T cell receptor beta chains share one sample of origin, sequenced in a study of T cell responses to AZD1222 COVID-19 vaccine. Sequenced by immunoSEQ multiplex PCR; TCRdb stores in-frame clones only, minus some. The sample gives 90,000 to 100,000 clones, approximately 90% of which show up once; approximately 7% is in the top ten. Sequences were derived from peripheral blood, sampled on day 0 of AZD1222 vaccination. The source of these receptors is an adult in good health.

The V call is TRBV3-1 (or the pseudogene TRBV3-2), the J call TRBJ1-5; the D gene is possibly TRBD1 (5 bases). Trimming left V 2 bases short and J 7 bases short, with 12 bases between. The germline CDR1 and CDR2 sequences are LGHDT and YNNKEL (reference sequence). The CDR3 loop spans 14 amino acids. CDR3 residues: CASSQRREGQPQHF. As DNA, the CDR3 is TGTGCCAGCAGCCAACGCAGGGAGGGGCAGCCCCAGCATTTT.

The CDR3 reads CASSPLTGPSGAGTDTQYF. In DNA, the CDR3 is TGCGCCAGCAGCCCTCTCACGGGGCCCAGCGGGGCAGGCACAGATACGCAGTATTTT. V is TRBV5-1 and J is TRBJ2-3, with 7 bases that match TRBD2. Per germline, CDR1 SGHRS and CDR2 YFSETQ. This CDR3 contains 19 residues. Germline trimming cut 4 bases from V and 1 base from J; bases unmatched to any gene: 18.

The chain uses TRBV29-1 and TRBJ1-5, with D perhaps matching TRBD1 (6 bases). Trimming removed 4 bases at V and 3 bases at J, with 10 bases between. Germline V gene data show CDR1 as SQVTM and CDR2 as ANQGSEA. This CDR3 comprises 13 residues. CDR3 nucleotide sequence: TGCAGCGTTGGGGACACAGACAATCAGCCCCAGCATTTT. Translating it yields CSVGDTDNQPQHF.

V usage is TRBV2 and J usage is TRBJ2-5, with D tentatively TRBD1 (6 bases). Trimming took off 9 bases at V and 0 bases at J, with 17 bases between the two ends. Germline CDR1 is SNHLY and CDR2 is FYNNEI. The CDR3 loop spans 15 amino acids. CDR3 in amino acids: CASTPQGVNQETQYF. CDR3 nucleotide sequence: TGTGCCAGTACGCCACAGGGAGTCAACCAAGAGACCCAGTACTTC.

The chain employs TRBV6-5 and TRBJ1-4, with unresolved D. CDR1 is MNHEY and CDR2 is SVGAGI in the germline V gene. Deletions cut 6 bases from V and 3 bases from J, with 14 bases between. The CDR3 extends over 15 amino acids. The CDR3 bases are TGTGCCAGCAGAGGCCAGGCGGCAGCTAATGAAAAACTGTTTTTT. Translation: CASRGQAAANEKLFF.

This sequence joins TRBV29-1 and TRBJ1-5; TRBD1 might be the D (5 bases). Germline V lookup: CDR1 SQVTM, CDR2 ANQGSEA. V lost 4 bases, J lost 4 bases, and 14 bases lay in between. There are 14 residues in the CDR3. The CDR3 sequence: CSVVVRGPNQPQHF. The DNA of the CDR3 is TGCAGCGTTGTTGTTAGGGGCCCAAATCAGCCCCAGCATTTT.

The rearrangement links TRBV24-1 to TRBJ2-3; D uncertain. The CDR3 consists of 14 residues. V was pared by 4 bases and J by 0 bases, with 7 bases between. CDR1 is KGHDR, CDR2 SFDVKD, per germline. The CDR3 DNA reads TGTGCCACCAGTGACAGCTCTAGCACAGATACGCAGTATTTT. It yields the protein CATSDSSSTDTQYF.

The chain has TRBV30 and TRBJ2-7, with no clear D. Germline CDR1 GTSNPN, CDR2 SVGIG (reference sequence). This CDR3 is built from 14 residues. Trimming took 0 bases from V and 4 from J, leaving 13 bases between them. Here the CDR3 reads CAWSVSWGSYEQYF. CDR3 nucleotide sequence: TGTGCCTGGAGTGTTTCGTGGGGTTCTTACGAGCAGTACTTC.

This chain connects TRBV29-1 to TRBJ2-5; weak D call: TRBD1 (5 bases). The germline V and J ends were trimmed by 1 base and 2 bases, with 20 bases remaining between them. The CDR3 extends over 17 amino acids. Germline V gives CDR1 SQVTM, CDR2 ANQGSEA. Here the CDR3 DNA reads TGCAGCGTTGAAGGCTTCGATGGCAGGGCAGGACAAGAGACCCAGTACTTC. Translated, it gives CSVEGFDGRAGQETQYF.

This rearrangement joins TRBV7-2 to TRBJ2-3; D gene uncertain. Trimming took 6 bases from V and 6 from J, leaving 10 bases between them. Germline CDR1 SGHTA, CDR2 FQGNSA. The CDR3 is 12 amino acids. DNA for the CDR3: TGTGCCAGCAGTTACTCTAGGGATACGCAGTATTTT. As protein: CASSYSRDTQYF.

This clone was counted only a few times. This chain joins TRBV7-9 and TRBJ2-5, with 10 bases aligning to TRBD1. Germline CDR1 SEHNR, CDR2 FQNEAQ (reference sequence). The CDR3 totals 18 residues. V was pared by 1 base and J by 4 bases, with 12 bases of the junction left unmatched. The CDR3 region has the DNA TGTGCCAGCAGCTTAGGGCTAACCGGGACAGGGGAAGGAGAGACCCAGTACTTC. Translation: CASSLGLTGTGEGETQYF.

The chain recombines TRBV24-1 with TRBJ2-3; tentative D call: TRBD1 (6 bases). The CDR3 consists of 14 residues. With 6 bases removed from V and 4 bases from J, the gap between germline ends came to 13 bases. Germline CDR1 is KGHDR and CDR2 is SFDVKD. CDR3 protein: CATSPAGVADTQYF. The CDR3 DNA sequence: TGTGCCACCAGTCCGGCAGGGGTTGCAGATACGCAGTATTTT.

This rearrangement joins TRBV5-1 to TRBJ2-5; D ambiguous. There are 15 residues in the CDR3. The V gene's germline CDR1 is SGHRS and CDR2 YFSETQ. Trimming cost V 4 bases and J 4 bases, with 17 bases left between them. CDR3 residues: CASSAGLAAPETQYF. CDR3 in DNA: TGCGCCAGCAGCGCCGGTCTGGCCGCCCCAGAGACCCAGTACTTC.

The V call is TRBV3-1 (or the pseudogene TRBV3-2), the J call TRBJ1-2; TRBD1 matches at 9 bases. V was clipped by 1 base and J by 6 bases; unmatched bases: 9. The CDR3 runs 16 residues. CDR1 LGHDT and CDR2 YNNKEL come from the germline V gene (reference sequence). In nucleotides, the CDR3 is TGTGCCAGCAGCCAAGCAAGGACAGGGGCCTGGAATGGCTACACCTTC. Translation: CASSQARTGAWNGYTF.

The rearrangement uses TRBV27 and TRBJ2-5, with 8 bases matching TRBD2. V gave up 6 bases and J gave up 3 bases; unmatched junction bases: 6. CDR1 and CDR2 (germline): MNHEY, SMNVEV (reference sequence). The CDR3 is made up of 14 amino acids. The CDR3 coding sequence is TGTGCCAGCAGGGAAGCGGGGGCTAAAGAGACCCAGTACTTC. Translation: CASREAGAKETQYF.

The rearrangement uses TRBV18 and TRBJ2-2; D is perhaps TRBD1 (5 bases). V lost 3 bases, J lost 0 bases, and 8 bases lay in between. This CDR3 region has 15 residues. Germline V gives CDR1 KGHSH, CDR2 LQKENI. CDR3 DNA sequence: TGTGCCAGCTCACCGGGGCAGACGAACACCGGGGAGCTGTTTTTT. This encodes CASSPGQTNTGELFF.

The V call is TRBV6-5, the J call TRBJ1-2; unclear D gene. Trimming cost V 7 bases and J 2 bases, with 8 bases left between them. There are 12 residues in the CDR3. Germline V gives CDR1 MNHEY, CDR2 SVGAGI. CDR3 bases: TGTGCCAGCAAGGAGGGAAACTATGGCTACACCTTC. This gives the protein CASKEGNYGYTF.

The chain carries TRBV27 and TRBJ1-2; D is perhaps TRBD1 (6 bases). The CDR3 sequence is 14 residues long. Germline-derived CDR1 and CDR2 are MNHEY and SMNVEV (reference sequence). The V gene lost 0 bases and the J gene lost 5 bases, with 10 bases spanning the gap. CDR3 region: CASSLSPGVYGYTF. CDR3 coding DNA: TGTGCCAGCAGTTTATCCCCAGGGGTGTATGGCTACACCTTC.

The CDR3 loop is CASSLRGESTEAFF. CDR3 bases: TGTGCCAGCAGTCTCAGGGGGGAAAGCACTGAAGCTTTCTTT. J is TRBJ1-1 and V is TRBV27; 7 bases are shared with TRBD1. There are 14 residues in the CDR3. Germline CDR1 MNHEY, CDR2 SMNVEV (reference sequence). The V segment lost 5 bases and the J segment 4 bases; nucleotides outside the gene matches: 7.

The rearrangement links TRBV5-4 to TRBJ2-7; D tentatively fits TRBD1 or TRBD2 (5 bases each). The CDR3 is 13 amino acids. The V gene lost 0 bases and the J gene lost 5 bases, with 9 bases spanning the gap. CDR1 is SGHNT, CDR2 YYREEE, per germline (reference sequence). The CDR3, as DNA: TGTGCCAGCAGCTTGGCTTGGGGGAACGAGCAGTACTTC. It translates to CASSLAWGNEQYF.

V is TRBV2 and J is TRBJ2-3, with no clear D. CDR3 length: 15 amino acids. The V gene's germline CDR1 is SNHLY and CDR2 FYNNEI. V was cut by 3 bases and J by 0 bases, with 10 bases left in between. The CDR3 region is CASSDRRSSTDTQYF. The CDR3 DNA is TGTGCCAGCAGTGATCGACGGTCTAGCACAGATACGCAGTATTTT.

This clone appeared a single time. This rearrangement joins TRBV11-1 to TRBJ1-1, with a weak D call TRBD1 (6 bases). CDR3 length: 14 amino acids. The germline CDR1 and CDR2 sequences are SGHAT and FQDESV (reference sequence). Trimming stripped 3 bases from V and 5 bases from J, with 13 bases between. Here the CDR3 DNA reads TGTGCCAGCAGCTTCTCGACAGGAGTAACTGAAGCTTTCTTT. It codes for CASSFSTGVTEAFF.